This T cell receptor (beta chain) was retrieved from a study of cytomegalovirus exposure and HLA in healthy donors. Study context: The study's early data release held tens of millions of unique TCRs from HLA-typed donors. Broader study findings: Among TCR sequences, most were rare, though some public TCRs appeared in many donors. Most likely, a cluster of highly shared sequence variants arose as a sequencing artifact.

PCR used 60 Vbeta primers and 13 Jbeta primers. Sequenced by immunoSEQ multiplex PCR; TCRdb stores in-frame clones only, minus some. There are 95,000 to 150,000 clones in the sample; 81% occur only once, and 1.5% to 2% lies in the top ten. A note on this clone: The antigen is not known.

This CDR3 comprises 15 residues. J lost 7 bases, V lost 5 bases, and 13 bases had no gene match. The germline V gene encodes CDR1 GTSNPN and CDR2 SVGIG (reference sequence). The gene calls are TRBV30 and TRBJ1-5; TRBD1 aligns across 8 bases. Specimen: PBMCs. This clonotype was obtained from a middle-aged man in good health and CMV-seronegative. The CDR3 loop is CAWGEDRVSGQPQHF. CDR3 coding DNA: TGTGCCTGGGGAGAGGACAGGGTGTCTGGCCAGCCCCAGCATTTT.